This entry lists 30 T cell receptor beta chains sequenced from one sample in a study of blood T cell repertoires in COVID-19. Libraries were prepared by immunoSEQ multiplex PCR; TCRdb keeps only in-frame clonotypes and omits some of them. This sample has tens of thousands of clones; approximately 80% occur once, and the top ten carry approximately 20%. Sequenced sample: peripheral blood. The receptors stem from a middle-aged man with active or convalescent COVID-19.

The chain couples TRBV6-1 to TRBJ1-6; 7 bases line up with TRBD1. This CDR3 has 15 amino acids. The J segment lost 7 bases and the V segment lost 2 bases, leaving 5 bases of the junction unmatched. CDR1 is MNHNS and CDR2 is SASEGT in the germline V gene. CDR3 sequence: CASSEYGTENSPLHF. In DNA, the CDR3 is TGTGCCAGCAGTGAATACGGGACAGAGAATTCACCCCTCCACTTT.

The chain carries TRBV9 and TRBJ1-6; no definite D call. CDR1 SGDLS and CDR2 YYNGEE come from the germline V gene. V lost 0 bases, J lost 5 bases, and 9 bases lay in between. There are 15 residues in the CDR3. In nucleotides, the CDR3 is TGTGCCAGCAGCGTAGCGGAGGGCAATAATTCACCCCTCCACTTT. Translation: CASSVAEGNNSPLHF.

CDR3 nucleotide sequence: TGTGCCAGCAGCCCCGGGAACATGAACACTGAAGCTTTCTTT. Amino acid sequence: CASSPGNMNTEAFF. The chain carries TRBV11-2 and TRBJ1-1; D unclear. CDR1 SGHAT and CDR2 FQNNGV come from the germline V gene. CDR3 size: 14 residues. V was trimmed by 5 bases and J by 0 bases, leaving 10 bases between them.

The gene calls are TRBV3-1 (or the pseudogene TRBV3-2) and TRBJ2-2; 8 bases line up with TRBD1. V lost 2 bases to trimming and J lost 4 bases; unmatched junction nucleotides: 12. The CDR3 sequence is 18 residues long. Germline V gene data show CDR1 as LGHDT and CDR2 as YNNKEL (reference sequence). The CDR3 loop reads CASSQRRPAGGGTGELFF. CDR3 bases: TGTGCCAGCAGCCAAAGACGGCCGGCAGGGGGCGGCACCGGGGAGCTGTTTTTT.

The chain is built from TRBV6-1 and TRBJ2-6, with 9 bases matching TRBD2. From germline, CDR1 is MNHNS and CDR2 SASEGT. The CDR3 length is 16 residues. Trimming at V came to 1 base and at J to 3 bases, leaving 1 base not matched to a gene. The CDR3 bases are TGTGCCAGCAGTGAAGGCGGGGGGGTTGGGGCCAACGTCCTGACTTTC. Translation gives CASSEGGGVGANVLTF.

This chain connects TRBV9 to TRBJ1-2; TRBD1 aligns across 9 bases. Trimming removed 2 bases from V and 2 bases from J; junction bases left unmatched: 4. The CDR3 loop spans 15 amino acids. Germline lookup yields CDR1 SGDLS and CDR2 YYNGEE. CDR3 amino acids: CASSVWGQGNYGYTF. For the CDR3, the DNA is TGTGCCAGCAGCGTGTGGGGACAGGGAAACTATGGCTACACCTTC.

The rearrangement uses TRBV15 and TRBJ1-1; 8 nucleotides align to TRBD1. The V and J ends lost 0 bases and 0 bases, in that order; junction bases with no gene match: 3. CDR3 length: 16 residues. The V gene's germline CDR1 is LNHNV and CDR2 YYDKDF (reference sequence). The DNA of the CDR3 is TGTGCCACCAGCAGAGAGGGGACAGGAGTGAACACTGAAGCTTTCTTT. Translating it yields CATSREGTGVNTEAFF.

The chain is built from TRBV2 and TRBJ2-1; 7 bases map to TRBD1. After removal of 6 bases from V and 2 bases from J, the junction contained 4 bases not matched to a gene. CDR1 is SNHLY and CDR2 is FYNNEI in the germline V gene. The CDR3 runs to 14 residues. The CDR3 here is CASRPGQTYNEQFF. DNA of the CDR3: TGTGCCAGCAGGCCGGGACAGACCTACAATGAGCAGTTCTTC.

V usage is TRBV6-5 and J usage is TRBJ2-3; tentatively, D is TRBD1 (6 bases). CDR1 is MNHEY and CDR2 is SVGAGI in the germline V gene. Trimming pared 7 bases from V and 6 bases from J, leaving 14 bases between. The CDR3 consists of 13 residues. The CDR3 region is CASNRDRGDTQYF. DNA of the CDR3: TGTGCCAGCAACAGGGACCGCGGGGATACGCAGTATTTT.

This chain links TRBV6-4 with TRBJ2-1; TRBD2 agrees at 7 bases. V shed 6 bases, J shed 7 bases, and the junction held 12 bases outside the gene matches. This CDR3 has 15 amino acids. Germline V gene lookup returns CDR1 MRHNA and CDR2 SNTAGT. The chain's CDR3 is CASSLLAGVANEQFF. The DNA for the CDR3 is TGTGCCAGCAGCCTCCTGGCGGGAGTTGCAAATGAGCAGTTCTTC.

This chain links TRBV6-5 with TRBJ1-4; 9 positions agree with TRBD1. The CDR3 contains 15 residues. Losses at the gene ends were 7 bases for V and 8 bases for J; bases not matched to a gene: 11. Looked up from germline, CDR1 is MNHEY and CDR2 is SVGAGI. CDR3 coding DNA: TGTGCCAGCATCAACGAGGGACAGGGAAACGAAAAACTGTTTTTT. This gives the protein CASINEGQGNEKLFF.

J is TRBJ1-2 and V is TRBV7-3; 9 positions match TRBD1. This CDR3 has 17 amino acids. The V gene's germline CDR1 is SGHTA and CDR2 FQGTGA. V shed 2 bases and J 4 bases; nucleotides not matched to a gene: 11. The CDR3 coding sequence is TGTGCCAGCAGCTTACAACCGCCGGGACAGGGTCGCTATGGCTACACCTTC. Its protein is CASSLQPPGQGRYGYTF.

To note about this clone: Relative to the germline gene, one junction end is altered; a read error may explain this. In nucleotides, the CDR3 is TGTGCCAGCAGTGAGCCCCTAGCGGGAGTCGTATCCCCGATGAACTTC. Protein product: CASSEPLAGVVSPMNF. The rearrangement uses TRBV2 and TRBJ2-7; 10 nucleotides align to TRBD2. Germline V gives CDR1 SNHLY, CDR2 FYNNEI. The CDR3 has 16 residues.

CDR3 sequence (DNA): TGTGCCAGCAGCCCCGCCGGGAGCTCAGATACGCAGTATTTT. Translating gives CASSPAGSSDTQYF. V is TRBV5-6 and J is TRBJ2-3, with D possibly being TRBD2 (6 bases). Germline values: CDR1 SGHDT, CDR2 YYEEEE. The CDR3 runs to 14 residues. Deletions cut 4 bases from V and 4 bases from J, with 13 bases between.

This chain connects TRBV25-1 to TRBJ2-2; TRBD1 matches at 7 bases. Germline V gene sequence: CDR1 MGHDK, CDR2 SYGVNS. The CDR3 length is 16 residues. V lost 1 base and J lost 5; bases outside the gene matches: 7. The CDR3 sequence is CASSESDRARTGELFF. CDR3 bases: TGTGCCAGCAGTGAATCCGACAGGGCTAGGACCGGGGAGCTGTTTTTT. The variable domain in full, completed from reference TRBV25-1 and TRBJ2-2, reads EADIYQTPRYLVIGTGKKITLECSQTMGHDKMYWYQQDPGMELHLIHYSYGVNSTEKGDLSSESTVSRIRTEHFPLTLESARPSHTSQYLCASSESDRARTGELFFGEGSRLTVL.

The table lists this clone with a few counts. This chain uses TRBV3-1 (or the pseudogene TRBV3-2) with TRBJ2-3; TRBD2 matches at 8 bases. The V gene's germline CDR1 is LGHDT and CDR2 YNNKEL (reference sequence). Trimming cost V 3 bases and J 5 bases; bases outside gene matches: 7. The CDR3 contains 15 residues. The CDR3 protein is CASSQERGRGDTQYF. In DNA, the CDR3 is TGTGCCAGCAGCCAGGAGCGGGGGCGAGGAGATACGCAGTATTTT.

V is TRBV6-4 and J is TRBJ2-1; 8 bases are shared with TRBD2. Trimming cost V 2 bases and J 9 bases; bases outside gene matches: 3. Germline values: CDR1 MRHNA, CDR2 SNTAGT. There are 13 residues in the CDR3. The chain's CDR3 is CASSDERGREQFF. CDR3 coding DNA: TGTGCCAGCAGTGACGAGCGGGGGCGTGAGCAGTTCTTC.

The CDR3: CASSDTYNEQFF. The CDR3 DNA reads TGCGCCAGCAGTGACACTTACAATGAGCAGTTCTTC. The chain is built from TRBV10-1 and TRBJ2-1; D remains unclear. Trimming removed 3 bases from V and 4 bases from J, with 4 bases in between. Germline V gene data show CDR1 as WNHNN and CDR2 as SYGVQD (reference sequence). This CDR3 comprises 12 residues.

This clone was seen a handful of times. This chain's CDR3 is CASSDRGTDTQYF. The CDR3 DNA is TGTGCCAGCAGCGACAGGGGTACAGATACGCAGTATTTT. This chain joins TRBV5-4 and TRBJ2-3, with TRBD1 matching 8 bases. CDR1 and CDR2 (germline): SGHNT, YYREEE (reference sequence). V trimming: 4 bases; J trimming: 3 bases; junction bases outside the gene matches: 1. The CDR3 spans 13 residues.

The chain is built from TRBV10-3 and TRBJ2-6; maybe TRBD1 (5 bases). This CDR3 is 17 amino acids long. Germline loops: CDR1 ENHRY, CDR2 SYGVKD. V lost 3 bases and J 4 bases, leaving 16 bases between the germline ends. This chain's CDR3 is CAISEGVIVSGANVLTF. CDR3 sequence (DNA): TGTGCCATCAGTGAAGGGGTGATTGTCTCCGGGGCCAACGTCCTGACTTTC.

CDR3 loop: CASSWTHGDEQYF. Here the CDR3 DNA reads TGTGCCAGCAGCTGGACTCATGGCGACGAGCAGTACTTC. The chain has TRBV6-5 and TRBJ2-7; D is perhaps TRBD2 (5 bases). Trimming stripped 6 bases from V and 5 bases from J, with 14 bases between. Germline V gene lookup returns CDR1 MNHEY and CDR2 SVGAGI. This CDR3 is 13 amino acids long.

V gene TRBV19 combines with J gene TRBJ1-2; 9 nucleotides line up with TRBD1. The germline V gene has CDR1 LNHDA and CDR2 SQIVND (reference sequence). The CDR3 consists of 15 residues. With 9 bases clipped from V and 3 bases from J, the junction kept 11 bases outside the gene matches. CDR3 region: CASTNNRGLDYGYTF. The DNA for the CDR3 is TGTGCCAGCACAAATAACAGGGGGCTTGACTATGGCTACACCTTC. The full variable domain, completed using reference TRBV19 and TRBJ1-2, is DGGITQSPKYLFRKEGQNVTLSCEQNLNHDAMYWYRQDPGQGLRLIYYSQIVNDFQKGDIAEGYSVSREKKESFPLTVTSAQKNPTAFYLCASTNNRGLDYGYTFGSGTRLTVV.

This clone is deemed medium-sized (0.01 to 0.1%). This chain joins TRBV7-8 and TRBJ2-7, with D perhaps TRBD2 (6 bases). Germline V gives CDR1 SGHVS, CDR2 FQNEAQ. Trimming removed 5 bases from V and 2 bases from J, with 19 bases in between. The CDR3 runs 16 residues. The CDR3 region has the DNA TGTGCCAGCAGCGACCCTAATATAGCGGACACCTACGAGCAGTACTTC. This codes for CASSDPNIADTYEQYF.

J is TRBJ2-6 and V is TRBV21-1; the table's TRBD1 call for D was not verified on the DNA. TRBV21-1 is a listed pseudogene. CDR3 length equals 19 residues. The CDR3 is CASSPPDRAGGSGANVLTF. CDR3 coding DNA: TGTGCCAGCAGCCCACCCGACAGGGCCGGAGGCTCTGGGGCCAACGTCCTGACTTTC.

The rearrangement joins TRBV7-3 to TRBJ2-2; 7 bases are a match to TRBD1. The V gene's germline CDR1 is SGHTA and CDR2 FQGTGA. The CDR3 consists of 16 residues. Trimming cost V 5 bases and J 4 bases; bases outside gene matches: 10. CDR3 sequence: CASSPPYGTVTGELFF. The CDR3 DNA sequence: TGTGCCAGCAGCCCCCCTTACGGGACAGTCACCGGGGAGCTGTTTTTT.

This clone came up once. The chain combines TRBV7-9 with TRBJ2-4; tentative D call: TRBD1 (5 bases). The CDR3 spans 16 residues. CDR1 SEHNR and CDR2 FQNEAQ come from the germline V gene (reference sequence). Trimming shortened V by 1 base and J by 7 bases, and 17 bases separated the two germline ends. CDR3 sequence reads: CASSLVLGQGRNIQYF. CDR3 DNA sequence: TGTGCCAGCAGCTTAGTGCTTGGGCAGGGAAGGAACATTCAGTACTTC. The complete variable domain, with remaining parts taken from reference TRBV7-9 and TRBJ2-4, reads DTGVSQNPRHKITKRGQNVTFRCDPISEHNRLYWYRQTLGQGPEFLTYFQNEAQLEKSRLLSDRFSAERPKGSFSTLEIQRTEQGDSAMYLCASSLVLGQGRNIQYFGAGTRLSVL.

This chain joins TRBV3-1 (or the pseudogene TRBV3-2) and TRBJ2-7; D is undetermined. CDR1 is LGHDT, CDR2 YNNKEL, per germline (reference sequence). The CDR3 is 11 residues long. Trimming took off 4 bases at V and 3 bases at J, with 4 bases between the two ends. The chain's CDR3 is CASSLSYEQYF. Here the CDR3 DNA reads TGTGCCAGCAGCCTGAGCTACGAGCAGTACTTC.

The chain is built from TRBV7-3 and TRBJ2-7; TRBD1 matches 10 bases. The CDR3 consists of 15 residues. With V trimmed by 5 bases and J by 3 bases, 7 bases remained unmatched. Per the germline V gene, CDR1 is SGHTA and CDR2 is FQGTGA. The CDR3 sequence is CASSIGGQGNYEQYF. The CDR3 coding sequence is TGTGCCAGCAGCATCGGGGGACAGGGGAACTACGAGCAGTACTTC.

This clone appeared a single time. The chain recombines TRBV2 with TRBJ2-3; 7 nucleotides match TRBD2. Germline V gene data show CDR1 as SNHLY and CDR2 as FYNNEI. J gave up 5 bases and V 4 bases, and 9 bases lay outside the gene matches. This CDR3 spans 15 amino acids. CDR3 DNA sequence: TGTGCCAGCAGTGTTAGCCCTAGCGGTGGAGATACGCAGTATTTT. Translated: CASSVSPSGGDTQYF.

V is TRBV6-2 or TRBV6-3 and J is TRBJ2-1, with 9 bases matching TRBD2. Germline V CDR1 and CDR2: MNHEY, SVGEGT. V shed 0 bases and J 4 bases; nucleotides not matched to a gene: 7. The CDR3 consists of 17 residues. The chain's CDR3 is CASSYSPSGGLYNEQFF. Here the CDR3 DNA reads TGTGCCAGCAGTTACTCCCCAAGCGGGGGGTTGTACAATGAGCAGTTCTTC.